This T cell receptor (beta chain) was identified in a study of shared clonotypes between healthy human individuals. In the study overall: Each donor had three CD4 naive, three CD4 memory, two CD8 naive and one CD8 memory plate. Regarding the study as a whole: In the sorted subsets, rarefaction showed sequencing was incomplete despite large depth. Non-shared clonotypes showed lower generation probabilities than clonotypes common to all four donors.

In the case of this clone: Its antigen is not known.

In germline, CDR1 is KGHSH, CDR2 LQKENI. The trim removed 3 bases at V and 3 bases at J, leaving 7 bases unmatched. There are 16 residues in the CDR3. Every subset's genomic DNA went evenly onto several immunoSEQ plates. Some clones are missing from TCRdb's copy, which holds only in-frame ones; the method was immunoSEQ multiplex PCR. The data show approximately 2.4 million clones, around 95% seen once. The source is a man in his late teens or twenties in good health. The sequencing sample was made of naive CD4+ T cells sorted from blood. Subset given: CD45RA+ positively selected. V usage is TRBV18 and J usage is TRBJ2-3; 9 bases align to TRBD1. CDR3 nucleotides: TGTGCCAGCTCACCCTCCGTGGGACAGGGTACAGATACGCAGTATTTT. Protein: CASSPSVGQGTDTQYF.